This T cell receptor (beta chain) was documented in a study of technical replicates of blood from several donors. Losses at the gene ends were 5 bases for V and 2 bases for J; bases not matched to a gene: 6. The CDR3 totals 14 residues. Germline CDR1 and CDR2: LNHDA and SQIVND (reference sequence). Here immunoSEQ multiplex PCR was the method, and the copy in TCRdb shows in-frame clones only, minus some. In the table there are more than 90,000 clones, approximately 95% of which are singletons. V usage is TRBV19 and J usage is TRBJ2-7, with 7 nucleotides matching TRBD2. Sequenced material: T cells isolated from PBMCs. The origin of this receptor is a human donor in good health. In nucleotides, the CDR3 is TGTGCCAGTAGTCCTAGCGGCTCGGCCTACGAGCAGTACTTC. Amino acid sequence: CASSPSGSAYEQYF. Using reference TRBV19 and TRBJ2-7 for the parts outside the CDR3, the full variable domain is DGGITQSPKYLFRKEGQNVTLSCEQNLNHDAMYWYRQDPGQGLRLIYYSQIVNDFQKGDIAEGYSVSREKKESFPLTVTSAQKNPTAFYLCASSPSGSAYEQYFGPGTRLTVT.